The 16 T cell receptor beta chains in this list originate from one sample, sequenced in a study of breast tumors, draining lymph nodes, adjacent tissues. Breast cancer patients provided tissue from their axillary draining lymph nodes. MiXCR, run by TCRdb on the multiplex PCR reads, gives a single entry per CDR3 protein. The data show nearly 200,000 distinct CDR3 sequences, with around a third seen just once and around 4.5% held by the top ten. The specimen was axillary lymph node tissue. The receptors shown here come from a female donor with breast cancer. Some clones in this sample may be carry-over from other donors' samples.

Points on this clonotype: One end of the junction does not line up with germline, which may come from a read error. The chain employs TRBV19 and TRBJ2-3, with D tentatively TRBD2 (6 bases). Germline CDR1 and CDR2: LNHDA and SQIVND (reference sequence). The CDR3 extends over 13 amino acids. Here the CDR3 reads CASSKAGGDKQYF. For the CDR3, the DNA is TGTGCCAGCAGTAAAGCTGGAGGGGATAAGCAGTATTTT.

This clonotype was seen many times. The J gene is TRBJ2-3, the V gene TRBV5-1, with a possible D match to TRBD2 (6 bases). The CDR3 totals 15 residues. Germline-derived CDR1 and CDR2 are SGHRS and YFSETQ. V lost 4 bases to trimming and J lost 2 bases, with 14 bases between them. Here the CDR3 DNA reads TGCGCCAGCAGCCCAGCGGGTGACAACACAGATACGCAGTATTTT. Amino acid sequence: CASSPAGDNTDTQYF.

This clonotype was seen repeatedly, ten times or more. The V gene is TRBV5-1, the J gene TRBJ2-2; D remains unclear. This CDR3 has 13 amino acids. Germline CDR1 SGHRS, CDR2 YFSETQ. Trimming left V 4 bases short and J 8 bases short, with 12 bases between. The CDR3 sequence: CASSTVRAGELFF. The CDR3, as DNA: TGCGCCAGCAGCACCGTCCGAGCGGGGGAGCTGTTTTTT.

This clonotype was counted only a few times. The V gene is TRBV6-5, the J gene TRBJ1-2, with a weak D call TRBD1 (6 bases). CDR3 length equals 15 residues. V lost 2 bases and J 0 bases, leaving 10 bases between the germline ends. The germline V gene encodes CDR1 MNHEY and CDR2 SVGAGI. CDR3 loop: CASSYLGGANYGYTF. Here the CDR3 DNA reads TGTGCCAGCAGTTACCTAGGGGGGGCTAACTATGGCTACACCTTC.

The chain joins TRBV24-1 to TRBJ2-5; 7 bases agree with TRBD2. In germline, CDR1 is KGHDR, CDR2 SFDVKD. The CDR3 runs to 15 residues. V lost 9 bases to trimming and J lost 3 bases; unmatched junction nucleotides: 12. The CDR3 protein is CATGEWEGSEETQYF. CDR3 sequence (DNA): TGTGCCACCGGCGAGTGGGAGGGAAGTGAAGAGACCCAGTACTTC.

This clonotype was seen repeatedly, ten times or more. The rearrangement links TRBV7-9 to TRBJ2-2; 8 bases line up with TRBD1. The CDR3 is 13 amino acids. Trimming took 5 bases from V and 11 from J; bases not matched to a gene: 7. Germline loops: CDR1 SEHNR, CDR2 FQNEAQ (reference sequence). The chain's CDR3 is CASSMDRVSELFF. CDR3 DNA: TGTGCCAGCAGCATGGACAGGGTGAGCGAGCTGTTTTTT.

This clonotype was counted at least ten times. The CDR3 nucleotides are TGTGCCAGTCGGCAGGTAGCGGCCCCTGAGCAGTTCTTC. Translated: CASRQVAAPEQFF. The chain joins TRBV2 to TRBJ2-1; a weak D match, TRBD2 (6 bases). Germline loops: CDR1 SNHLY, CDR2 FYNNEI. Deletions cut 9 bases from V and 9 bases from J, with 18 bases between. The CDR3 is made up of 13 amino acids.

This clonotype was counted many times. The rearrangement links TRBV15 to TRBJ2-7; D gene unclear. Germline CDR1 is LNHNV and CDR2 is YYDKDF (reference sequence). Trimming cost V 1 base and J 0 bases, with 10 bases left between them. The CDR3 loop spans 15 amino acids. The CDR3 protein is CATSRGDTSSYEQYF. Written as DNA, the CDR3 is TGTGCCACCAGCAGAGGTGACACGAGCTCCTACGAGCAGTACTTC.

Many counts were recorded for this clonotype. This may be a read error, as it is one base from a much larger clone. V gene TRBV5-5 combines with J gene TRBJ2-7; D unclear. CDR3 size: 13 residues. Germline CDR1 SGHKS, CDR2 YYEKEE (reference sequence). V was cut by 0 bases and J by 2 bases, with 6 bases left in between. CDR3 nucleotides: TGTGCCAGCAGCTTGGAGCCGACCTACGAGCAGTACTTC. Translation gives CASSLEPTYEQYF.

This clonotype was counted a few times. A read error may explain this, as a much larger clone is one base away. The rearrangement links TRBV9 to TRBJ2-1; 7 positions agree with TRBD2. Germline lookup yields CDR1 SGDLS and CDR2 YYNGEE. This CDR3 has 14 amino acids. The CDR3 reads CASSLREVSNEQSF. The CDR3 DNA follows: TGTGCCAGCAGCCTCCGGGAGGTCTCCAATGAGCAGTCCTTC.

The sample holds many counts of this clonotype. The rearrangement links TRBV6-5 to TRBJ1-2; D perhaps matches TRBD1 (5 bases). CDR3 length equals 11 residues. CDR1 is MNHEY, CDR2 SVGAGI, per germline. V dropped 4 bases and J dropped 8 bases, with 8 bases sitting between them. CDR3 amino acids: CASSSGLGYTF. In nucleotides, the CDR3 is TGTGCCAGCAGTTCAGGGTTGGGCTACACCTTC.

The count of this clonotype is one. This chain uses TRBV7-3 with TRBJ2-7; 7 bases align to TRBD1. CDR3 length: 13 amino acids. V trimming: 5 bases; J trimming: 3 bases; junction bases outside the gene matches: 4. Germline assignment: CDR1 SGHTA and CDR2 FQGTGA. CDR3: CASSPNRGYEQYF. Here the CDR3 DNA reads TGTGCCAGCAGCCCCAACAGGGGCTACGAGCAGTACTTC.

This clonotype was detected many times. The chain combines TRBV12-3 or TRBV12-4 with TRBJ2-7; the match to TRBD2 covers 7 bases. V was clipped by 3 bases and J by 2 bases; unmatched bases: 7. The CDR3 loop spans 15 amino acids. The CDR3 DNA follows: TGTGCCAGCAGTTTTGGGCGGGAGCTCCCCTACGAGCAGTACTTC. Its protein is CASSFGRELPYEQYF.

Turning to this clonotype: The CDR3 ends on some other residue instead of the conserved phenylalanine or tryptophan, so this is likely a read error. The DNA is omitted, as the CDR3 cannot be located on it reliably, and the CDR3 follows TCRdb's listing. The genes are TRBV7-2 and TRBJ2-1; the table's D call, TRBD1, was not checked against the DNA. Germline V gives CDR1 SGHTA, CDR2 FQGNSA. The CDR3 spans 12 amino acids, including both terminal residues. CDR3 loop: CASRPGQGSPLL.

For this clonotype: A much bigger clone sits one base away, suggesting this may be a read error. V and J are TRBV5-6 and TRBJ1-5; D unclear. Germline CDR1 SGHDT, CDR2 YYEEEE. The CDR3 runs to 13 residues. CDR3 sequence: CAWSLPTGRPLHF. CDR3 nucleotides: TGTGCCTGGAGTCTCCCTACCGGACGGCCCCTGCATTTT.

V is TRBV9 and J is TRBJ2-6; D is ambiguous. Trimming left V 0 bases short and J 0 bases short, with 4 bases between. Looked up from germline, CDR1 is SGDLS and CDR2 is YYNGEE. The CDR3 has 15 residues. The CDR3 nucleotides are TGTGCCAGCAGCGTAGAAGTCTCTGGGGCCAACGTCCTGACTTTC. Residues: CASSVEVSGANVLTF.